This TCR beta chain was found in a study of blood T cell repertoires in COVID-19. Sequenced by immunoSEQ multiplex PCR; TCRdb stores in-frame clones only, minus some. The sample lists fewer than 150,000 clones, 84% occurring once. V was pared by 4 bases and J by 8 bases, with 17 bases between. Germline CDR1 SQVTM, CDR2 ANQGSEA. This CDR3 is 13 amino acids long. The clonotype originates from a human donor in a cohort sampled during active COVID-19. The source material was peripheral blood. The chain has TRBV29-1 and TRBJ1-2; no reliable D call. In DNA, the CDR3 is TGCAGCGTTGTAATAGGCCGGCCGGGAGGCTACACCTTC. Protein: CSVVIGRPGGYTF.